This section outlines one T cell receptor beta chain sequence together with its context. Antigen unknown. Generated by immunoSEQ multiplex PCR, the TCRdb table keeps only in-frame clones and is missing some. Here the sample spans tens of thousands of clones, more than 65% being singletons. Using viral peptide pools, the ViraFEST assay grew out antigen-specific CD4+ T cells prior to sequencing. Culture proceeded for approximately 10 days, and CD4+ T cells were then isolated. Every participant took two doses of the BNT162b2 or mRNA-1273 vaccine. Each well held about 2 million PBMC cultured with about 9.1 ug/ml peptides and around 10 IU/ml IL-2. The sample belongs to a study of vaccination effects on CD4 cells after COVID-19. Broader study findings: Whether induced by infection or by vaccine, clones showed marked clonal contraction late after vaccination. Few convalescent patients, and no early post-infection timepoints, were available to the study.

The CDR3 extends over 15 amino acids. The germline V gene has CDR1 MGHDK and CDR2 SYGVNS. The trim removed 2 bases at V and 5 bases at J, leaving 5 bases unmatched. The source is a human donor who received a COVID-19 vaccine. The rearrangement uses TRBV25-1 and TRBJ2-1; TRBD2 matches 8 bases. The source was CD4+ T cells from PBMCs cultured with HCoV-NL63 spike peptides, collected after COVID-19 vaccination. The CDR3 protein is CASSERLAMDNEQFF. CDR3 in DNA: TGTGCCAGCAGTGAAAGACTAGCGATGGACAATGAGCAGTTCTTC. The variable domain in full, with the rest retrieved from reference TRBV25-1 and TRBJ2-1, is EADIYQTPRYLVIGTGKKITLECSQTMGHDKMYWYQQDPGMELHLIHYSYGVNSTEKGDLSSESTVSRIRTEHFPLTLESARPSHTSQYLCASSERLAMDNEQFFGPGTRLTVL.